This is a list of T cell receptor beta chains from one sample in a study of T cell responses to AZD1222 COVID-19 vaccine. Repertoires were generated with immunoSEQ multiplex PCR, while TCRdb's copy carries only in-frame clones and drops some. Of under 200,000 clones in the sample, around 87% were seen once. Sequenced here: peripheral blood, sampled on day 0 of MenACWY control vaccination. The receptors derive from an adult in good health. CDR3s include the opening cysteine and the closing phenylalanine or tryptophan. D genes are given only for firm matches. Expanded clones are given a class, and other clones once, few, many or no size at all.

j_call | d_call | clone_size | v_call | cdr3_aa | cdr3_nt
TRBJ2-1 | - | - | TRBV5-4 | CASSPSTRFNEQFF | TGTGCCAGCAGCCCTTCGACTAGGTTTAATGAGCAGTTCTTC
TRBJ2-1 | - | - | TRBV24-1 | CATKDAGYNEQFF | TGTGCCACCAAAGACGCGGGGTACAATGAGCAGTTCTTC
TRBJ1-2 | TRBD1 | - | TRBV30 | CAWTDRGHGGYTF | TGTGCCTGGACCGACAGGGGGCATGGTGGCTACACCTTC
TRBJ2-7 | - | - | TRBV3-1/TRBV3-2 | CASSQGRGTYEQYF | TGTGCCAGCAGCCAAGGGCGAGGGACCTACGAGCAGTACTTC
TRBJ2-7 | - | - | TRBV6-2/TRBV6-3 | CASSPQAGTYEQYF | TGTGCCAGCAGCCCCCAGGCAGGGACCTACGAGCAGTACTTC
TRBJ2-2 | - | - | TRBV30 | CAWIEGAGELFF | TGTGCCTGGATAGAGGGGGCCGGGGAGCTGTTTTTT
TRBJ1-1 | - | few | TRBV10-3 | CAISVAGQSTEAFF | TGTGCCATCAGTGTGGCGGGCCAATCGACTGAAGCTTTCTTT
TRBJ1-2 | - | - | TRBV4-1 | CASSQVGNYGYTF | TGCGCCAGCAGCCAAGTCGGTAACTATGGCTACACCTTC
TRBJ1-1 | - | - | TRBV10-2 | CASSEAVTEAFF | TGCGCCAGCAGTGAGGCGGTCACTGAAGCTTTCTTT
TRBJ2-2 | - | - | TRBV29-1 | CSVVSVWTGELFF | TGCAGCGTTGTAAGCGTCTGGACCGGGGAGCTGTTTTTT
TRBJ2-3 | - | once | TRBV7-5 | CVRSLCQGTDTQYF | TGTGTCAGAAGCTTGTGCCAGGGCACAGATACGCAGTATTTT
TRBJ2-1 | TRBD2 | - | TRBV20-1 | CSASFSGGLYNEQFF | TGCAGTGCTAGTTTCTCGGGGGGACTCTACAATGAGCAGTTCTTC
TRBJ2-1 | TRBD2 | - | TRBV3-1/TRBV3-2 | CASSQETLWGGRRNEQFF | TGTGCCAGCAGCCAAGAGACCCTATGGGGCGGGAGGAGGAATGAGCAGTTCTTC
TRBJ1-1 | - | few | TRBV9 | CASSVGGTEAFF | TGTGCCAGCAGCGTAGGTGGGACTGAAGCTTTCTTT
TRBJ1-6 | TRBD1 | few | TRBV2 | CASRGDRGGNSPLHF | TGTGCCAGCAGAGGGGACAGGGGGGGGAATTCACCCCTCCACTTT
TRBJ2-5 | - | - | TRBV2 | CASSGGETQYF | TGTGCCAGCAGTGGGGGGGAGACCCAGTACTTC
TRBJ1-6 | TRBD1 | - | TRBV27 | CASSARTDRGSPLHF | TGTGCCAGCAGTGCCCGGACCGACAGGGGTTCACCCCTCCACTTT
TRBJ2-3 | TRBD1 | - | TRBV30 | CAWSQKGQGGRTQYF | TGTGCCTGGAGTCAAAAGGGACAGGGAGGACGTACGCAGTATTTT
TRBJ1-3 | - | - | TRBV5-1 | CASSLAGRGNTIYF | TGCGCCAGCAGCTTGGCAGGGCGGGGAAACACCATATATTTT
TRBJ2-2 | TRBD2 | - | TRBV7-9 | CASSSGLAGNTGELFF | TGTGCCAGCAGCTCAGGACTAGCGGGGAACACCGGGGAGCTGTTTTTT
TRBJ2-3 | TRBD2 | - | TRBV28 | CAILTSGSSPSTDTQYF | TGTGCCATTCTTACTAGCGGGAGTTCTCCTAGCACAGATACGCAGTATTTT
TRBJ2-7 | TRBD1 | - | TRBV9 | CASSGGQGSYFYEQYF | TGTGCCAGCAGCGGGGGACAGGGATCATATTTCTACGAGCAGTACTTC
TRBJ2-7 | - | - | TRBV28 | CASSPTGPRYEQYF | TGTGCCAGCAGTCCGACAGGTCCAAGGTACGAGCAGTACTTC
TRBJ1-4 | TRBD1 | - | TRBV4-1 | CASSQRQGPSLNEKLFF | TGCGCCAGCAGCCAGCGACAGGGTCCCTCTCTTAATGAAAAACTGTTTTTT
TRBJ1-5 | - | - | TRBV10-3 | CAIRDRWDQPQHF | TGTGCCATCAGAGACAGGTGGGATCAGCCCCAGCATTTT
TRBJ1-5 | - | - | TRBV6-6 | CASSYSGGYAQPQHF | TGTGCCAGCAGTTACTCAGGAGGGTATGCTCAGCCCCAGCATTTT
TRBJ1-1 | - | - | TRBV6-5 | CASMAGSQRTEAFF | TGTGCCAGCATGGCAGGGTCCCAGCGCACTGAAGCTTTCTTT